This TCR beta chain was sequenced in a study of T cell responses to AZD1222 COVID-19 vaccine. Overall study results and limits: Across spike, vaccine-associated CD4 TCRs were found, dominant at 160-218 and 743-854.

Assay: immunoSEQ multiplex PCR; the TCRdb copy retains only in-frame clones and omits some. The table includes roughly 100,000 clones, about four fifths detected once. The CDR3 spans 12 residues. V lost 2 bases, J lost 5 bases, and 5 bases lay in between. Germline V gene sequence: CDR1 SGHDT, CDR2 YYEEEE. A remark on this clone: Antigen: not known.

The chain combines TRBV5-6 with TRBJ1-5, with D possibly TRBD1 on 5 matching bases. This clonotype was sampled from an adult in good health. The sequences come from peripheral blood, collected on day 0 of AZD1222 vaccination. CDR3 loop: CASSLGDQPQHF. CDR3 sequence (DNA): TGTGCCAGCAGCTTAGGGGATCAGCCCCAGCATTTT.